This T cell receptor (beta chain) was recovered during a study of radiotherapy plus CTLA-4 blockade in lung cancer. CDR1 is MNHEY, CDR2 SMNVEV, per germline (reference sequence). V gave up 1 base and J gave up 5 bases, with 11 bases separating them. This CDR3 has 14 amino acids. Sequencing was performed with immunoSEQ multiplex PCR; in TCRdb, only in-frame clones are kept and a portion is missing. The sample carries tens of thousands of clones, 60% to 85% recorded once. Those with chemo-refractory metastatic non-small-cell lung cancer were treated with focal radiation combined with CTLA-4 blockade using ipilimumab.

The source was peripheral blood, collected from a patient treated with radiotherapy plus ipilimumab. This receptor was identified in a human donor with non-small cell lung cancer that progressed on radiotherapy plus ipilimumab. This chain links TRBV27 with TRBJ1-1; unclear D gene. The CDR3, as DNA: TGTGCCAGCAGTTTATTGGGGTACGGGACTGAAGCTTTCTTT. Protein product: CASSLLGYGTEAFF.